This TCR beta chain was recovered during a study of beta chain features in type 1 diabetes. Researchers reported sorting CD4+ naive, central memory, regulatory and stem cell-like memory cells via CD45RO/CCR7/CD25/CD127/CD95/CD27. Reverse transcription of all isolated RNA meant that expressed TCRB transcripts were sequenced. Measured with immunoSEQ multiplex PCR; TCRdb has only the in-frame clones, and not every one. Here the sample spans some 120,000 clones, approximately 15% being singletons. Trimming took 0 bases from V and 3 from J, leaving 8 bases between them. The CDR3 runs 13 residues. Germline V gene data show CDR1 as GTSNPN and CDR2 as SVGIG (reference sequence). Notes on this clone: Its antigen remains unknown.

Study outcomes and limitations: For patients and controls alike, PCR might favor shorter templates to the same degree. There was a moderate but significant shortening of TCRB CDR3s in all four CD4+ subsets of Type 1 diabetes patients.

The rearrangement links TRBV30 to TRBJ2-5; D is unclear. This receptor was identified in a man younger than 35 with type 1 diabetes. Sequencing was carried out using central memory CD4+ T cells from blood. CDR3 residues: CAWSVTFKETQYF. Written as DNA, the CDR3 is TGTGCCTGGAGTGTAACCTTTAAAGAGACCCAGTACTTC.